This T cell receptor beta chain appears in the sequencing data of a study of human T cells and chemical hapten exposure. This CDR3 contains 13 residues. From germline, CDR1 is SEHNR and CDR2 FQNEAQ (reference sequence). Trimming pared 7 bases from V and 6 bases from J, leaving 12 bases between. This clonotype came up many times. TCRdb analysed the RACE reads with MiXCR anew, one entry per CDR3 protein. Of tens of thousands of distinct CDR3 sequences detected, about 9.4% appear once; the ten largest clones hold 13% to 15%. As for time point: pre-sensitization, week 0. The treatment here: therapeutic diphenylcyclopropenone sensitization with weekly scalp DPC.

This specimen was whole blood, taken in connection with sensitization to the hapten diphenylcyclopropenone (DPC). J is TRBJ1-4 and V is TRBV7-9; D not certain. This clonotype originated in a woman between 35 and 50 years old with alopecia areata. Some clones in this sample may be carry-over from other donors' samples. This CDR3 reads CASTLPTDEKLFF. The CDR3 nucleotides read TGTGCCAGCACCCTCCCCACAGATGAAAAACTGTTTTTT.